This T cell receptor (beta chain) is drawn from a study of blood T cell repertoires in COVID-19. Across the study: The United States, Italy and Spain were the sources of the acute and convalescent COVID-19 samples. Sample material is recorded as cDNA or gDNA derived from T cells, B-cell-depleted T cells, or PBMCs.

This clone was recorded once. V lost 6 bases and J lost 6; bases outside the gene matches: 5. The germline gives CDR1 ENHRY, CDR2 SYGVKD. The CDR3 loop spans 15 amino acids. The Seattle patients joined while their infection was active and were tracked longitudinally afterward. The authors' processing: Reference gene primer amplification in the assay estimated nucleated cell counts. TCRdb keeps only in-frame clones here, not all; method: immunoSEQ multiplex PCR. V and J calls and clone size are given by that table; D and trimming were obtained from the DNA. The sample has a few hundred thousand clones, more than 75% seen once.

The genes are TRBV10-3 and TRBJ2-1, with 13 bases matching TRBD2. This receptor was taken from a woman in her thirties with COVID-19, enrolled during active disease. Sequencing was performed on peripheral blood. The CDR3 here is CAISKGLAGPNEQFF. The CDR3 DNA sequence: TGTGCCATCAGCAAGGGACTAGCGGGACCCAATGAGCAGTTCTTC.